Below, 6 T cell receptor beta chains from the same sample are listed, as sequenced in a study of blood T cells in healthy people across ages. For the second PCR, which ran for about 6 to 11 cycles, a sample-barcoded 5' primer and a J-beta primer mix were used. MiXCR, run by TCRdb on the 5' RACE reads, gives a single entry per CDR3 protein. The sample has 1.5 million to 2 million distinct CDR3 sequences, around 50% seen once. The material sequenced was blood. The receptor source for this set is a woman aged 40 to 50 in good health.

This clonotype was seen more than once but under ten times. The chain carries TRBV20-1 and TRBJ2-5, with a tentative D call TRBD2 (6 bases). Trimming pared 8 bases from V and 5 bases from J, leaving 21 bases between. The CDR3 has 14 residues. The germline V gene encodes CDR1 DFQATT and CDR2 SNEGSKA (reference sequence). The CDR3 bases are TGCAGTACTGATATGGACTCTCGGGGGGAGACCCAGTACTTC. Protein sequence: CSTDMDSRGETQYF.

Details on this clonotype: This may stem from a read error, because a much larger clone lies one nucleotide away. V is TRBV4-1 and J is TRBJ2-1; TRBD1 matches 7 bases. Trimming at V came to 5 bases and at J to 13 bases, leaving 8 bases not matched to a gene. The CDR3 has 12 residues. Germline V gives CDR1 MGHRA, CDR2 YSYEKL. CDR3 sequence: CASSNRGETQFF. The DNA of the CDR3 is TGCGCCAGCAGCAACAGGGGAGAGACCCAGTTCTTC.

The CDR3, as DNA: TGCGCCAGCAGCCAATTATTACCGGGACAGGGAAGGAGCAATCAGCCCCAGCATTTT. Translated, it gives CASSQLLPGQGRSNQPQHF. This chain uses TRBV4-1 with TRBJ1-5, with TRBD1 identical over 9 bases. The germline V gene encodes CDR1 MGHRA and CDR2 YSYEKL. The CDR3 contains 19 residues. Trimming cost V 2 bases and J 1 base; bases outside gene matches: 12.

V is TRBV20-1 and J is TRBJ1-5; D gene unclear. Per the germline V gene, CDR1 is DFQATT and CDR2 is SNEGSKA (reference sequence). The CDR3 has 14 amino acids. V gave up 1 base and J gave up 8 bases, with 15 bases separating them. CDR3 coding DNA: TGCAGTGCTAGAGGAGGTCAGCAAGGTGAGCCCCAGCATTTT. It encodes CSARGGQQGEPQHF.

This clonotype was seen a few times. The rearrangement joins TRBV7-2 to TRBJ2-1; TRBD1 matches at 8 bases. The CDR3 has 16 amino acids. V was pared by 1 base and J by 6 bases, with 8 bases of the junction left unmatched. Looked up from germline, CDR1 is SGHTA and CDR2 is FQGNSA. As DNA, the CDR3 is TGTGCCAGCAGCTTAGTTGCGGGGACAGGCAGCAATGAGCAGTTCTTC. This translates into CASSLVAGTGSNEQFF.

This clonotype was observed once. This chain links TRBV12-3 or TRBV12-4 with TRBJ1-6, with D possibly being TRBD1 (5 bases). The CDR3 extends over 15 amino acids. With 1 base removed from V and 8 bases from J, the gap between germline ends came to 12 bases. The CDR3 nucleotides read TGTGCCAGCAGTTTAGTCGGGGGAAGCGATTCACCCCTCCACTTT. Amino acid sequence: CASSLVGGSDSPLHF.